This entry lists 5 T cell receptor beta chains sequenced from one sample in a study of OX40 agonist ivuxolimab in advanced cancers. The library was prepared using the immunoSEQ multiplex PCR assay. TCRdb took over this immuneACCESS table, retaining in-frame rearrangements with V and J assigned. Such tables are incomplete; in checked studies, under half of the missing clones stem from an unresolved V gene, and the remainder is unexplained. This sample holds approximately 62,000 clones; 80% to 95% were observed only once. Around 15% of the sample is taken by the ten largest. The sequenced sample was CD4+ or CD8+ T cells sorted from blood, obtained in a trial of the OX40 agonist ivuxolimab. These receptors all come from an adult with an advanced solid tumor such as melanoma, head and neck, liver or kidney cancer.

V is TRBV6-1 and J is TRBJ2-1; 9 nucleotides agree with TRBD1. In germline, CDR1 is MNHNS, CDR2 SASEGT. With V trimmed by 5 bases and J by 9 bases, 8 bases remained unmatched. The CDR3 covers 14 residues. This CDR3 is CASSTGTGSSEQFF. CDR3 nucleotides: TGTGCCAGCAGTACCGGGACAGGGTCGAGTGAGCAGTTCTTC.

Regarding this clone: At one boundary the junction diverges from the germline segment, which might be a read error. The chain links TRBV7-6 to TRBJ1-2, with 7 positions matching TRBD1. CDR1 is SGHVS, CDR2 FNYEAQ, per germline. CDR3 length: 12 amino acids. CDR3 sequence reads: CASSPRQGPIAF. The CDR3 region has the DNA TGTGCCAGCAGCCCCCGACAGGGACCCATCGCCTTC.

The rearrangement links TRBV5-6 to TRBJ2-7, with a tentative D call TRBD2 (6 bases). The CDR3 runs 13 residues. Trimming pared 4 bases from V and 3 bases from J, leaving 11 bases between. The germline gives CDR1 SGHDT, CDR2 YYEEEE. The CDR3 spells CASSAGPIYEQYF. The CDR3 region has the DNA TGTGCCAGCAGCGCGGGACCGATCTACGAGCAGTACTTC.

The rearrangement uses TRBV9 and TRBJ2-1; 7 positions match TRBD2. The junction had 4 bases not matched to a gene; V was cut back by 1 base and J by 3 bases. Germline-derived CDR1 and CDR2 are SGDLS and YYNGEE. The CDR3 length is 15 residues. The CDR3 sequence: CASSVMSSGYNEQFF. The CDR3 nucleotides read TGTGCCAGCAGCGTAATGTCTAGCGGCTACAATGAGCAGTTCTTC.

The CDR3 DNA reads as TGTGCCAGCAGTGAAGCGCTGGGGCAGGTCTATGGCTACACCTTC. Protein product: CASSEALGQVYGYTF. This chain uses TRBV6-1 with TRBJ1-2; TRBD1 is a possible D gene (5 bases). This CDR3 has 15 amino acids. Looked up from germline, CDR1 is MNHNS and CDR2 is SASEGT. V gave up 0 bases and J gave up 4 bases, with 12 bases separating them.